This T cell receptor beta chain was sequenced in a study of blood T cell repertoires in COVID-19. Assay: immunoSEQ multiplex PCR; the TCRdb copy retains only in-frame clones and omits some. This sample has 150,000 to 180,000 clones, with approximately 86% found just once. This CDR3 has 10 amino acids. Per the germline V gene, CDR1 is ENHRY and CDR2 is SYGVKD. V was trimmed by 6 bases and J by 6 bases, leaving 5 bases between them. V and J are TRBV10-3 and TRBJ1-1; no firm D call. Sequencing input: peripheral blood. The source is a man aged 60 to 69 with COVID-19, enrolled during active disease. CDR3 amino acids: CAIRSPEAFF. The CDR3 nucleotides read TGTGCCATCAGGTCTCCTGAAGCTTTCTTT.